One TCR beta chain is described in this entry. Per germline, CDR1 KGHSH and CDR2 LQKENI. V lost 3 bases to trimming and J lost 10 bases, with 19 bases between them. This CDR3 has 15 amino acids. This entry comes from a study of technical replicates of blood from a few donors. Produced via immunoSEQ multiplex PCR; TCRdb's table is partial and in-frame only. The data contain roughly 87,000 clones, over 75% of them seen just once; the ten biggest clones take up 0.39%. The origin of this receptor is a human donor in good health. The material sequenced was T cells isolated from PBMCs. This sequence joins TRBV18 and TRBJ2-1, with a possible D match to TRBD2 (6 bases). CDR3 nucleotides: TGTGCCAGCTCACCCCTCGAGGTGGGAGGAGGAGAGCAGTTCTTC. It encodes CASSPLEVGGGEQFF.